A single sample gave rise to the 24 T cell receptor beta chains below, sequenced in a study of molecular identifiers for immune sequencing clone quantification. TCRdb redid the calling of the PCR reads with MiXCR, one entry per CDR3 protein. There are 300,000 to 400,000 distinct CDR3 sequences in the sample; roughly a quarter occur only once, and approximately 0.74% lies in the top ten. Sequenced sample: naive CD8+ T cells from blood, with Jurkat cell RNA spiked in. The subset denotes: FACS-sorted CD8+CD4-CCR7+CD45RA+ naive T cells. The receptors here all came from a human donor in good health. Some libraries in this study had Jurkat cell RNA spiked in.

The count of this clonotype is one. The rearrangement links TRBV18 to TRBJ2-1; unclear D gene. There are 14 residues in the CDR3. Trimming stripped 2 bases from V and 7 bases from J, with 12 bases between. In germline, CDR1 is KGHSH, CDR2 LQKENI. Here the CDR3 reads CASSPMSSRNEQFF. The CDR3 region has the DNA TGTGCCAGCTCACCAATGTCGTCGAGGAATGAGCAGTTCTTC.

This clonotype was picked up many times. This rearrangement joins TRBV5-1 to TRBJ1-1; a weak D match, TRBD1 (5 bases). The CDR3 has 14 amino acids. Germline values: CDR1 SGHRS, CDR2 YFSETQ. Trimming pared 0 bases from V and 4 bases from J, leaving 10 bases between. In DNA, the CDR3 is TGCGCCAGCAGCTTGGGGCAGGGTTTCACTGAAGCTTTCTTT. Translation gives CASSLGQGFTEAFF.

This clonotype was observed a few times. CDR3 in amino acids: CSASGPVGTEAFF. Written as DNA, the CDR3 is TGCAGCGCTTCGGGACCGGTGGGCACTGAAGCTTTCTTT. V gene TRBV29-1 combines with J gene TRBJ1-1; possibly TRBD1 for D (5 bases). V lost 7 bases to trimming and J lost 4 bases, with 16 bases between them. The CDR3 covers 13 residues. Germline CDR1 SQVTM, CDR2 ANQGSEA.

The rearrangement joins TRBV3-1 to TRBJ2-3; 10 nucleotides line up with TRBD2. CDR1 is LGHDT and CDR2 is YNNKEL in the germline V gene (reference sequence). Trimming cost V 2 bases and J 1 base; bases outside gene matches: 3. The CDR3 has 16 residues. CDR3 nucleotides: TGTGCCAGCAGCCAACTAGCGGGAGTGGGCACAGATACGCAGTATTTT. This sequence encodes CASSQLAGVGTDTQYF.

This clonotype was seen a single time. It may be a read error: a sequence one base away is much more abundant. The chain recombines TRBV3-1 with TRBJ1-5, with D tentatively TRBD1 (6 bases). The CDR3 has 14 residues. Germline assignment: CDR1 LGHDT and CDR2 YNNKEL (reference sequence). CDR3 sequence reads: CASSPSGVAQLQHF. For the CDR3, the DNA is TGTGCCAGCAGCCCGTCAGGGGTAGCCCAGCTCCAGCATTTT. The variable domain in full, completed from reference TRBV3-1 and TRBJ1-5, reads DTAVSQTPKYLVTQMGNDKSIKCEQNLGHDTMYWYKQDSKKFLKIMFSYNNKELIINETVPNRFSPKSPDKAHLNLHINSLELGDSAVYFCASSPSGVAQLQHFGDGTRLSIL.

The rearrangement links TRBV4-1 to TRBJ2-1; 9 bases agree with TRBD1. The CDR3 extends over 15 amino acids. Germline-derived CDR1 and CDR2 are MGHRA and YSYEKL. The ends lost 8 bases at V and 6 bases at J; junction bases unmatched: 11. The CDR3 sequence: CASRPREDRGNEQFF. In DNA, the CDR3 is TGCGCCAGCCGCCCCCGAGAGGACAGGGGCAATGAGCAGTTCTTC.

Many counts were recorded for this clonotype. The rearrangement uses TRBV7-9 and TRBJ1-1; D gene unclear. V lost 3 bases and J lost 3, with 8 bases in between. The CDR3 extends over 13 amino acids. Germline values: CDR1 SEHNR, CDR2 FQNEAQ (reference sequence). CDR3 sequence: CASSFPSDTEAFF. The DNA for the CDR3 is TGTGCCAGCAGCTTTCCCAGTGACACTGAAGCTTTCTTT.

This clonotype was detected ten times or more. V gene TRBV12-3 or TRBV12-4 combines with J gene TRBJ1-1; D is undetermined. With 8 bases removed from V and 8 bases from J, the gap between germline ends came to 18 bases. This CDR3 region has 13 residues. The DNA of the CDR3 is TGTGCCAGCCGTCGGGTCGGGCCAATCGAAGCTTTCTTT. Protein: CASRRVGPIEAFF.

Ten or more counts support this clonotype. Relative to the germline gene, one junction end is altered; a read error may explain this. The CDR3 spells CASSQETTYQETQYF. In nucleotides, the CDR3 is TGTGCCAGCAGTCAAGAAACAACGTACCAAGAGACCCAGTACTTC. V is TRBV14 and J is TRBJ2-5; D uncertain. Germline CDR1 SGHDN, CDR2 FVKESK. This CDR3 comprises 15 residues.

This clonotype has just a few counts. The chain links TRBV20-1 to TRBJ2-4; D remains ambiguous. This CDR3 has 16 residues. Germline CDR1 and CDR2: DFQATT and SNEGSKA (reference sequence). The V end was cut by 6 bases, the J end by 0 bases, with 18 bases between. CDR3: CSAVKWEGLAKNIQYF. The DNA for the CDR3 is TGCAGTGCCGTAAAATGGGAAGGATTAGCCAAAAACATTCAGTACTTC.

This clonotype was seen many times. Here the CDR3 DNA reads TGTGCCAGCAGTTTAACTGGAGATACGCAGTATTTT. Protein: CASSLTGDTQYF. The chain recombines TRBV27 with TRBJ2-3; D not certain. CDR1 and CDR2 (germline): MNHEY, SMNVEV (reference sequence). Trimming pared 2 bases from V and 5 bases from J, leaving 5 bases between. The CDR3 covers 12 residues.

Worth noting for this clonotype: A much more abundant neighbour one base away suggests this may be a read error. This chain uses TRBV7-6 with TRBJ2-3; 7 bases line up with TRBD2. Per the germline V gene, CDR1 is SGHVS and CDR2 is FNYEAQ. Trimming at V came to 2 bases and at J to 5 bases, leaving 13 bases not matched to a gene. CDR3 size: 17 residues. CDR3 bases: TGTGCCAGCAGCTTAAATGGAAGGGCGGGAGAAGTAGATACGCAGTATTTT. Its translation: CASSLNGRAGEVDTQYF.

This clonotype was detected only a few times. Germline and junction disagree at one end, which may indicate a read error. J is TRBJ2-7 and V is TRBV27; D ambiguous. The CDR3 covers 13 residues. CDR1 and CDR2 (germline): MNHEY, SMNVEV (reference sequence). The CDR3 loop reads CASSLSRAYAQYF. The CDR3 nucleotides read TGTGCCAGCAGTTTATCCCGCGCCTACGCGCAGTACTTC.

This clonotype has only a few counts. The V and J genes are TRBV7-9 and TRBJ2-3; D assignment may be TRBD1 or TRBD2 (5 bases each). Germline-derived CDR1 and CDR2 are SEHNR and FQNEAQ (reference sequence). V lost 2 bases and J lost 2, with 14 bases in between. CDR3 length equals 16 residues. DNA of the CDR3: TGTGCCAGCAGCTTACCGCCAGGGCGGGTCACAGATACGCAGTATTTT. This translates into CASSLPPGRVTDTQYF. Combining the CDR3 with reference TRBV7-9 and TRBJ2-3 gives the whole variable domain DTGVSQNPRHKITKRGQNVTFRCDPISEHNRLYWYRQTLGQGPEFLTYFQNEAQLEKSRLLSDRFSAERPKGSFSTLEIQRTEQGDSAMYLCASSLPPGRVTDTQYFGPGTRLTVL.

Only a few counts were recorded for this clonotype. This chain joins TRBV20-1 and TRBJ2-3, with 9 bases aligning to TRBD2. CDR3 length equals 16 residues. V gave up 0 bases and J gave up 1 base; unmatched junction bases: 5. Germline V CDR1 and CDR2: DFQATT, SNEGSKA (reference sequence). The CDR3 DNA reads as TGCAGTGCTAGAGATCAGACTAGCGGTCGCACAGATACGCAGTATTTT. It translates to CSARDQTSGRTDTQYF.

This clonotype was counted at least ten times. The chain carries TRBV7-2 and TRBJ2-5, with 10 bases fitting TRBD2. Trimming took 5 bases from V and 2 from J; bases not matched to a gene: 5. Germline CDR1 reads SGHTA; CDR2 reads FQGNSA. This CDR3 region has 15 residues. CDR3 coding DNA: TGTGCCAGCAGCCAGAGCGGGGGGGTTCAAGAGACCCAGTACTTC. Encoded protein: CASSQSGGVQETQYF. Using reference TRBV7-2 and TRBJ2-5 for the parts outside the CDR3, the full variable domain is GAGVSQSPSNKVTEKGKDVELRCDPISGHTALYWYRQSLGQGLEFLIYFQGNSAPDKSGLPSDRFSAERTGGSVSTLTIQRTQQEDSAVYLCASSQSGGVQETQYFGPGTRLLVL.

This clonotype was recorded at least ten times. The chain combines TRBV7-9 with TRBJ2-7; a weak D match, TRBD2 (5 bases). CDR3 length: 15 residues. V lost 5 bases and J lost 4, with 18 bases in between. Germline V lookup: CDR1 SEHNR, CDR2 FQNEAQ (reference sequence). CDR3 coding DNA: TGTGCCAGCAGCCCCGACGGACGGGAAATTTACGAGCAGTACTTC. It specifies CASSPDGREIYEQYF.

Note on this clonotype: A much larger clone differs by one base, so this may be a read error. CDR3: CASSPGGEAQYF. CDR3 DNA: TGTGCCAGCAGCCCGGGTGGCGAGGCCCAGTACTTC. This rearrangement joins TRBV9 to TRBJ2-5; no definite D call. Germline CDR1 and CDR2: SGDLS and YYNGEE. Trimming removed 4 bases from V and 9 bases from J, with 13 bases in between. The CDR3 has 12 residues.

This clonotype was counted a single time. Possible read error: a much larger clone is one base away. CDR3 sequence reads: CAWRWDFSEDFF. The DNA of the CDR3 is TGTGCCTGGAGGTGGGATTTCTCTGAAGATTTCTTT. The chain links TRBV30 to TRBJ1-1; D call uncertain. CDR1 and CDR2 from the germline V gene are GTSNPN and SVGIG (reference sequence). The CDR3 loop spans 12 amino acids.

This clonotype came up many times. The chain carries TRBV29-1 and TRBJ2-5; possible D gene TRBD1, 6 bases. V lost 6 bases and J lost 2, with 13 bases in between. The length of the CDR3 is 13 residues. CDR1 is SQVTM and CDR2 is ANQGSEA in the germline V gene. CDR3 sequence (DNA): TGCAGCGTCGACCGGGACAATCAAGAGACCCAGTACTTC. Translating it yields CSVDRDNQETQYF.

As regards this clonotype: A much larger clone differs by one base, so this may be a read error. The chain joins TRBV14 to TRBJ2-7; TRBD1 might be the D (6 bases). The CDR3 has 15 residues. Deletions cut 11 bases from V and 2 bases from J, with 22 bases between. Germline V gives CDR1 SGHDN, CDR2 FVKESK. The CDR3 loop reads CACRSGDKPTYEQYF. DNA for the CDR3: TGTGCCTGCCGAAGTGGGGACAAACCAACCTACGAGCAGTACTTC.

In its sample, this clonotype was seen many times. The chain couples TRBV28 to TRBJ1-1; TRBD1 matches 8 bases. The CDR3 covers 17 residues. CDR1 and CDR2 (germline): MDHEN, SYDVKM. The V segment lost 0 bases and the J segment 6 bases; nucleotides outside the gene matches: 12. CDR3 amino acids: CASSLWRGAGTGAEAFF. CDR3 bases: TGTGCCAGCAGTTTATGGAGGGGGGCCGGGACAGGAGCTGAAGCTTTCTTT.

A note on this clonotype: Just one base apart from a much larger clone, this may be a read error. The chain employs TRBV28 and TRBJ1-1, with D uncertain. Between the trimmed V and J ends, which lost 5 bases and 5 bases, there was a span of 6 bases. The CDR3 extends over 11 amino acids. Per the germline V gene, CDR1 is MDHEN and CDR2 is SYDVKM. The CDR3 protein is CASSGWTEAFF. The CDR3 region has the DNA TGTGCCAGCAGTGGCTGGACTGAAGCTTTCTTT.

The chain carries TRBV28 and TRBJ1-4; 7 bases agree with TRBD1. The CDR3 loop spans 17 amino acids. Germline loops: CDR1 MDHEN, CDR2 SYDVKM. Trimming took 6 bases from V and 8 from J; bases not matched to a gene: 18. The chain's CDR3 is CASRLQGLHGKGEKLFF. The CDR3 DNA is TGTGCCAGCAGACTACAGGGGTTGCATGGAAAAGGGGAAAAACTGTTTTTT.